This T cell receptor (beta chain) was obtained from a study of spatial heterogeneity in lung cancer. With 4 bases clipped from V and 9 bases from J, the junction kept 6 bases outside the gene matches. CDR3 length: 15 residues. Looked up from germline, CDR1 is KGHSH and CDR2 is LQKENI. In the library, each TCR cDNA molecule bore its own unique molecular identifier. TCRdb passed the 5' RACE reads through MiXCR, listing each CDR3 protein once. The sample holds under 15,000 distinct CDR3 sequences, 3% to 4.5% seen once. Indicated time point: sample taken at primary tumor resection. Frozen PBMC, nontumor lung or tumor provided whole RNA, which was sequenced unsorted. This clonotype appeared many times.

The chain carries TRBV18 and TRBJ2-1; 13 positions match TRBD2. This sample comprised PBMCs, obtained at surgery. This TCR derives from a male donor with early-stage non-small cell lung cancer. CDR3 loop: CASSRGLAGEIEQFF. DNA of the CDR3: TGTGCCAGCTCACGCGGACTAGCGGGAGAAATTGAGCAGTTCTTC.